This T cell receptor beta chain is drawn from a study of identical twins (dated by TCRdb to the mid-2010s). Background on the whole study: To test whether fetal clonotypes persist, this study deep-sequenced TCR alpha and beta repertoires from monozygotic twins, from unrelated adults of various ages, and from cord blood. Replicate twin experiments were performed at different times using different library preparation protocols to rule out contamination. Paper-wide results and their limitations: Because the same donors could not be followed over many years, the conclusions relied on cross-sectional statistical analysis. Compared with coincidental sharing between unrelated individuals, an excess of low generation-probability sequences was observed among out-of-frame TCR alpha sequences shared between twins. The excess sharing between twins in beta out-of-frame sequences was weaker because fewer shared sequences reduced the signal-to-noise ratio. In monozygotic twins, recombination models systematically underestimated out-of-frame TCR alpha sharing, but the models matched the sharing seen between unrelated individuals. Invariant T cells such as MAIT and iNKT could partly confound zero-insertion analyses, though diverse VJ usage argued against this for most clonotypes. Abundant cord blood beta clonotypes had fewer insertions, young adult naive repertoires showed a similar but weaker trend, and memory repertoires showed no such trend.

Comments on this clonotype: The antigen this receptor binds is unknown. One base away there is no much larger clone; base qualities are not given.

Libraries were built with 5' RACE. The run used an Illumina HiSeq 2000. A universal primer binding site was introduced by template switching, and a unique molecular identifier was present in the final cDNA, enabling accurate counting of TCR cDNA molecules. First-strand cDNA for TCR alpha and beta chains was synthesized from specific primers in the conserved constant-segment region. To control for contamination, each cDNA library was double barcoded with a SMART-Mk sample barcode plus Illumina barcodes. TruSeq adapter sequences and Illumina sample barcodes were added in two successive PCR steps. The TCR alpha and beta cDNA libraries were sequenced on the Illumina HiSeq platform using custom primers. In the paper's pipeline: MiGEC processed the raw reads to extract unique molecular identifiers, while MiXCR was used to determine the CDR3 positions. Recombination models were inferred per individual with the repgenHMM and IGoR tools using an EM algorithm. Shared clonotypes were analyzed with the tcR package in R, and sharing was normalized by the product of cloneset sizes. To study raw recombination without the effects of thymic and clonal selection, out-of-frame nonproductive sequences were analyzed. The public reads were quality trimmed at Q25 with fastp and then assembled into clones with MiXCR by TCRdb, keeping productive beta chains. CDR3 protein sequences are deduplicated, and each keeps its most common genes and DNA. TCRdb, not the authors, supplied the V and J calls. In this sample the table shows about 660,000 distinct CDR3 sequences, around 8.6% of which occur a single time. The leading ten clones occupy 0.98% of the sample.

There are 15 amino acids in the CDR3, from cysteine to phenylalanine inclusive. The sequence is cut down to CDR3 DNA, 45 bases in frame from base 1. As encoded in the germline V gene, CDR1 is KGHSH while CDR2 is LQKENI. Here V drops 0 bases and J drops 4 bases, and the junction holds 2 bases not matched to any gene. All donors were healthy Caucasians. The twin cohort consisted of three pairs of female monozygotic twins, all aged 18 to 29 years. Peripheral blood mononuclear cells were used as the source from which RNA for TCR libraries was isolated. Separately, the same data were catalogued under a study of yellow fever vaccine responses in identical twins. From the second report: According to the authors, the vaccine-induced T cell response in identical twins seemed to be partly convergent and partly specific to each individual. In identical twins, the study followed T cell clones that responded to the vaccine with precision.

The V and J segments used are TRBV18 and TRBJ1-5; TRBD1 matches 8 bases in the middle. The sequencing input was PBMCs. The sequence derives from a woman aged 18-30 years in good health. The base sequence is TGTGCCAGCTCACCACCAGGACAGGGTAATCAGCCCCAGCATTTT. It translates to CASSPPGQGNQPQHF.